This T cell receptor beta chain was sequenced in a study of beta chain features in type 1 diabetes. V dropped 5 bases and J dropped 1 base, with 13 bases sitting between them. This CDR3 has 15 residues. The germline CDR1 and CDR2 sequences are SGHVS and FNYEAQ. Expressed TCRB transcripts were sequenced because the entire RNA isolate underwent reverse transcription. Clones were sequenced by immunoSEQ multiplex PCR, and TCRdb holds only the in-frame ones, with some missing. Of 200,000 to 250,000 clones in the sample, 7.5% to 10% are singletons; the top ten hold 0.03% to 0.035%. Input material: naive CD4+ T cells from blood. V is TRBV7-6 and J is TRBJ2-3, with no clear D. The source is a woman younger than 30 in good health. The chain's CDR3 is CASSPLALGTDTQYF. CDR3 nucleotides: TGTGCCAGCAGCCCCTTGGCTCTAGGCACAGATACGCAGTATTTT.